This T cell receptor beta chain emerged from a study of blood T cells in healthy people across ages. The study, taken as a whole, reports: When one million T cells were used, diversity estimates were thought to be underestimates. Since the PBMCs were unsorted, naive and antigen-experienced cells could not be conclusively compared.

A remark on this clonotype: Its antigen is currently unknown.

V lost 2 bases, J lost 6 bases, and 13 bases lay in between. This CDR3 comprises 15 residues. Per germline, CDR1 SGHDN and CDR2 FVKESK. Primed by a sample-barcoded 5' primer and a J-beta primer mix, a second PCR proceeded for about 6 to 11 cycles. Every cDNA molecule carried a tag from a template-switch adaptor bearing 12 random nucleotides. TCRdb redid the calling of the 5' RACE reads with MiXCR, one entry per CDR3 protein. The data contain under 2,000,000 distinct CDR3 sequences, approximately 50% of them singletons. Sequencing input: blood. The clonotype comes from a woman between 40 and 50 years old in good health. The chain recombines TRBV14 with TRBJ1-4, with a tentative D call TRBD1 (6 bases). CDR3 amino acids: CASSQIQGSHEKLFF. The CDR3 DNA follows: TGTGCCAGCAGCCAAATTCAGGGGAGCCATGAAAAACTGTTTTTT.